This T cell receptor (beta chain) was sequenced for a study of cytomegalovirus exposure and HLA in healthy donors (dated by TCRdb to between 2016 and 2019). Context from the whole study: An earlier analysis of roughly 610 of the donors reported about 260 Gb of sequence data and approximately 120 million unique TCR beta sequences obtained from about 200 million T cells. An early release that covered about 600 HLA-typed donors contained 250 to 350 gigabases of sequencing data and 75 million to 100 million unique TCR sequences. Of the approximately 370 genotyped donors, approximately 81% were placed in the genetic ancestry cluster associated with self-reported Caucasian donors. The study aimed to test whether cataloging public T cell receptors could reveal signatures of past pathogen exposure. The study profiled the T cell repertoires of about 640 subjects by immunosequencing and related them to cytomegalovirus serostatus. Besides the first cohort of around 670 subjects, a separate validation cohort made up of 120 different subjects was used. To predict cytomegalovirus infection status, the study brought together high-throughput TCR immunosequencing, statistical association of individual TCRs with disease status, and machine learning. To study patterns of TCR occurrence, a later analysis re-analyzed previously published TCR beta repertoires from 500 to 850 donors and added high-resolution HLA genotyping. Rather than drawing on any new phenotypic data, the later analysis identified candidate immune exposures from TCR beta sequences and the way those sequences occurred across donors. An earlier analysis of a few hundred of the donors applied high-throughput TCR beta sequencing to assess whether each TCR beta V gene segment acted as functional or pseudogenic. Donor age, sex, ethnicity and CMV serostatus were collected together with the repertoire data. A later genetic analysis used genome-wide SNP genotypes for about 55% of the 666 donors, treating that subset as a discovery cohort. All discovery cohort repertoires had been generated on a single sequencing platform. HLA typing included class I and class II loci at four-digit resolution. The number of donors typed differed by locus, with roughly 620-640 for A, B, C, DRB1 and DQB1, roughly 520 for DQA1, 600 to 610 for DPA1, and 450 to 480 for DPB1. Four or five DR-DQ haplotypes were handled as single units for association and clustering because linkage in the cohort was strong. Among 350 to 400 genotyped donors of the cohort, an average of around 240,000 unique TCR beta nucleotide sequences were sequenced per donor, approximately 20% of them non-productive.

This clone was observed a handful of times. Its antigen is not yet known. It has no much larger one-base neighbor in the sample; base qualities were not kept. The cohort was made up of 650 to 700 healthy bone marrow donors. At the time of sampling, every cohort member was nominally healthy, though immune exposures that went unrecorded were likely present. The donor tested CMV seropositive, placing the donor among the approximately 290 seropositive members of the cohort. Each donor provided a peripheral blood sample, and peripheral blood mononuclear cells were used for TCR beta sequencing. Genomic DNA extraction from the blood cell samples was performed with the Qiagen DNeasy Blood Extraction Kit. Library creation used the immunoSEQ multiplex PCR assay. The multiplex PCR relied on a mix of 60 forward primers for TCR Vbeta segments and 13 reverse primers for TCR Jbeta segments. The CDR3 region of rearranged TCR beta genes was amplified from genomic DNA by a multiplex PCR assay. Amplified TCR beta libraries were sequenced as 87-base-pair reads on the Illumina HiSeq System. Under the source paper's analysis protocol: In a later analysis, tens of millions of unique TCR beta chains were counted across the 500 to 850 repertoires, and roughly 9.9 million of these chains were shared by at least two donors. A nearest-neighbor algorithm error-corrected the raw reads and collapsed the reads into unique sequences, merging closely related sequences to remove PCR and sequencing errors. Alignment of CDR3 sequences to IMGT reference sequences was used to assign V, D and J gene segments. Each retained sequence needed at least a six-nucleotide match to both a V gene segment and a J gene segment. A rearrangement was called productive if the CDR3 had no stop codons and remained in frame with V and J, and every other rearrangement was called non-productive. Following IMGT convention, CDR3 was defined as the stretch from the second conserved V-encoded cysteine to the conserved J-encoded phenylalanine. Sequences without an unambiguous match to a single V gene segment were excluded from the earlier analysis of 587 of the donors. In an earlier analysis of 587 of the donors, a V segment was called functional when productive rearrangements were above 56.7%, and segregating when the standard deviation between donors exceeded 5%. A statistical classification framework was developed to diagnose cytomegalovirus status using the catalog of TCR beta chain sequences. In a later analysis, TCR nucleotide sequences were compared against IMGT/GENE-DB human TR gene sequences so that V and J genes could be assigned. Using the TCRdist pipeline, a later analysis assigned CDR3 sequences along with most-parsimonious VDJ recombination scenarios. In a later analysis, each TCR beta chain was defined by its CDR3 amino acid sequence together with its V-gene family, and reads lacking a unique V-gene family were excluded. In a later analysis, 550 to 650 highly shared, low-generation-probability nucleotide sequences were removed to address suspected cross-contamination and a sequencing artifact. In a later analysis, a clonal expansion index for each public chain was calculated from normalized within-repertoire ranks of inferred template counts. In a later analysis, generation probabilities were computed with a VDJ recombination model fitted to out-of-frame rearrangements, and the resulting probabilities were checked against IGoR. In a later analysis, TCR-TCR, TCR-HLA and TCR-CMV co-occurrence was scored with hypergeometric tests, and a repertoire-size bias correction was applied to TCR pairs. A later analysis estimated false discovery rates by permuting HLA or CMV assignments 20 times. In a later analysis, co-occurring TCRs were grouped with DBSCAN, and TCRdist sequence similarity was added when clustering was performed within HLA-allele-positive subsets. For co-occurrence clustering, repertoires with fewer than 30,000 or more than 120,000 public chains were excluded, along with about five repertoires with anomalous nucleotide sharing. What TCRdb holds here is the immuneACCESS table cut down to in-frame rearrangements. Part of the clones is not present; checked against another copy, under half of the missing clones reflect an unresolved V gene, and the others are unexplained. V, J and clone size are those of that table, while D and trimming were read from the DNA. Within this sample are about 130,000 clones, with about three quarters of them counted one time only. The ten most abundant clones make up over 10% of the sample.

The CDR3 goes from the cysteine to the phenylalanine over 14 residues. Only CDR3 DNA remains: 42 bases, in frame from the first base. CDR1 is given as SQVTM and CDR2 as ANQGSEA, both from the germline V gene. Trimming removed 1 base from V and 4 bases from J, leaving 13 bases between the germline ends. Paper-wide results and their limitations: In an earlier analysis of roughly 560 of the donors, most TCR beta V segments were observed in productive rearrangements about 87% or about 30% of the time, broadly matching IMGT annotations. A further reported finding was that TCR beta sequences accurately predicted the HLA-A and HLA-B alleles for most subjects in the first cohort. Some IMGT-functional V segments, including TRBV6-2 and TRBV6-3, could not be told apart with the 87-base-pair reads, so those segments were excluded. Strong co-occurrence of HLA alleles, especially DR and DQ, made assigning TCR associations to individual alleles difficult. Sequencing depth was assumed to be roughly uniform across donors in the presence/absence analyses, though that assumption may not hold. Because HLA typing was missing for some donors at each locus, association tests included only the typed subset. While some public TCRs were present in many individuals, most TCR sequences turned up only very rarely across donors. A later analysis found that TCR association rates varied across HLA loci, with DRB1 alleles showing the most associated TCRs and HLA-C alleles the fewest. It was suggested by the authors that the approach could potentially be generalized to other disease states and immunological phenotypes. In vitro tests confirmed that a few of the cytomegalovirus-associated TCR beta chains recognize cytomegalovirus antigens. A total of 164 TCR beta chains were listed by the study as associated with cytomegalovirus. A later genetic analysis associated a missense DCLRE1C variant with V-gene and J-gene trimming of TCR beta chains, and an independent cohort replicated the association. The classifier was reported to diagnose cytomegalovirus status with high specificity and sensitivity in both the original and validation cohorts. A group of highly shared sequence variants was considered likely to be a technical artifact of the sequencing pipeline. According to a later analysis, most CMV-associated TCR beta chains appeared to be HLA-restricted, and the HLA associations seemed to be driven largely by CMV exposure. A later analysis reported that several top co-occurrence clusters appeared linked to parvovirus B19, influenza, CMV and Epstein-Barr virus. Specific HLA alleles were associated with around 18,000 TCR beta sequences at a false discovery rate of 0.05 in a later analysis. In a later analysis, HLA-associated TCR beta chains showed more clonal expansion and lower generation probabilities than non-associated chains that were equally common. Correlated functional status among segregating V segments might be attributable to linkage disequilibrium, but an unknown experimental factor could not be ruled out. Immune exposure information for the cohort was limited to CMV serostatus. This cohort had only TCR beta chains sequenced, and the lack of alpha or paired-chain data limited which features could be detected. A later genetic analysis reported fewer N-insertions in productive TCRs among donors in an Asian-associated ancestry cluster than the approximately 670-donor mean. Some 15 rarely observed V segments, including chromosome 9 orphons, were excluded from the earlier analysis of approximately 600 of the donors because counts were too low.

The rearrangement joined TRBV29-1 to TRBJ1-1; D gene: possibly TRBD1, on 5 matching bases. Material: PBMCs. The source of this sequence is an older woman in good health and CMV-seropositive. The DNA sequence is as follows: TGCAGCGTTGAAGCCTTCATCGGGGGCACTGAAGCTTTCTTT. Translation gives CSVEAFIGGTEAFF.